Below are 5 T cell receptor beta chains sequenced from a single sample in a study of blood T cell repertoires in COVID-19. Libraries were prepared by immunoSEQ multiplex PCR; TCRdb keeps only in-frame clonotypes and omits some of them. The table includes 150,000 to 200,000 clones, 75% to 85% detected once. The sequenced sample was peripheral blood. These receptors were taken from a woman of 80 years or more with COVID-19, enrolled during active disease.

The DNA of the CDR3 is TGTGCCAGCAGCTTAGCTGTCCGGGCAGATACGCAGTATTTT. This translates into CASSLAVRADTQYF. The chain recombines TRBV7-2 with TRBJ2-3; D is unresolved. CDR3 size: 14 residues. The V and J ends lost 0 bases and 4 bases respectively, with 8 bases between them. The germline V gene has CDR1 SGHTA and CDR2 FQGNSA.

The V and J genes are TRBV28 and TRBJ1-5; TRBD1 aligns across 9 bases. Germline loops: CDR1 MDHEN, CDR2 SYDVKM. The J segment lost 3 bases and the V segment lost 4 bases, leaving 7 bases of the junction unmatched. This CDR3 spans 16 amino acids. The DNA for the CDR3 is TGTGCCAGCAGTTCAAGGAGACAGGGGGTCAATCAGCCCCAGCATTTT. Amino acids: CASSSRRQGVNQPQHF.

The chain couples TRBV5-1 to TRBJ1-1; tentatively, D is TRBD1 (5 bases). Germline CDR1 SGHRS, CDR2 YFSETQ. Trimming shortened V by 6 bases and J by 2 bases, and 17 bases separated the two germline ends. The CDR3 has 15 amino acids. CDR3 region: CASNTMGGLNTEAFF. CDR3 sequence (DNA): TGCGCCAGCAACACCATGGGGGGACTCAACACTGAAGCTTTCTTT.

The sample holds one count of this clone. The rearrangement uses TRBV5-1 and TRBJ2-3; 8 nucleotides align to TRBD2. The V and J ends lost 2 bases and 5 bases, in that order; junction bases with no gene match: 10. From germline, CDR1 is SGHRS and CDR2 YFSETQ. The CDR3 runs 16 residues. The CDR3 region has the DNA TGCGCCAGCAGCTTAATGGACGGGAGGGCGGGAGATACGCAGTATTTT. Translating gives CASSLMDGRAGDTQYF.

The V call is TRBV2, the J call TRBJ2-2; a possible D gene is TRBD1 (5 bases). Trimming shortened V by 6 bases and J by 4 bases, and 9 bases separated the two germline ends. The CDR3 contains 13 residues. Germline CDR1 and CDR2: SNHLY and FYNNEI. The CDR3 DNA reads as TGTGCCAGCAGCACAGGATCCACCGGGGAGCTGTTTTTT. Residues: CASSTGSTGELFF.